This is a list of T cell receptor beta chains from one sample in a study of T cell repertoires in cytomegalovirus infection. TCRdb re-called the reads through MiXCR, storing one row per CDR3 protein. The data show hundreds of thousands of distinct CDR3 sequences, with more than 25% seen just once and more than 12% held by the top ten. These receptors have no identified antigens. The sequencing used cultured CD8+ T cells from PBMCs, collected from culture after CMV antigen stimulation. The receptors shown here come from a human donor in good health (CMV status not recorded). Some clones in this sample may be carry-over from other donors' samples. CDR3s include the opening cysteine and the closing phenylalanine or tryptophan. D genes are given only for firm matches. Only some rows state a clone size, as once, few, many or a class for expanded clones.

J | V | D | length | size | CDR3 | DNA
TRBJ2-1 | TRBV5-4 | - | 12 | - | CASSLATYEKFF | TGTGCCAGCAGCTTGGCCACGTATGAGAAGTTCTTC
TRBJ1-1 | TRBV4-1 | - | 15 | - | CASSQVQGGDTEAFF | TGCGCCAGCAGCCAAGTCCAGGGTGGTGACACTGAAGCTTTCTTT
TRBJ2-3 | TRBV9 | TRBD2 | 16 | few | CASSLRRGGLTDTQYF | TGTGCCAGCAGCCTCCGGCGGGGGGGCCTCACAGATACGCAGTATTTT
TRBJ2-1 | TRBV7-2 | - | 14 | - | CASSLDSNLNEQFF | TGTGCCAGCAGCTTGGACAGCAATTTAAATGAGCAGTTCTTC
TRBJ2-5 | TRBV7-6 | - | 11 | - | CASISGEAQYF | TGTGCCAGCATTTCGGGAGAGGCCCAGTACTTC
TRBJ2-1 | TRBV4-3 | TRBD2 | 19 | - | CASSQDLGLAGIPYNEQFF | TGCGCCAGCAGCCAAGATCTGGGACTAGCGGGTATCCCCTACAATGAGCAGTTCTTC
TRBJ1-6 | TRBV20-1 | - | 13 | - | CSARVRFGTPLHF | TGCAGTGCTAGAGTGCGGTTCGGAACTCCCCTCCACTTT
TRBJ2-2 | TRBV6-1 | - | 18 | many | CASSDRVRVYANTGELFF | TGTGCCAGCAGTGATCGCGTCAGGGTTTACGCGAACACCGGGGAGCTGTTTTTT
TRBJ2-2 | TRBV24-1 | - | 15 | once | CATSDRRANTGELFF | TGTGCCACCAGTGATCGCAGGGCCAACACCGGGGAGCTGTTTTTT
TRBJ1-2 | TRBV10-3 | - | 13 | few | CATLEGVNYGYTF | TGTGCCACCCTGGAAGGGGTTAACTATGGCTACACCTTC
TRBJ2-2 | TRBV7-8 | - | 15 | few | CASSLRGQNTGELFF | TGTGCCAGCAGCTTAAGGGGCCAGAACACCGGGGAGCTGTTTTTT
TRBJ2-7 | TRBV20-1 | TRBD2 | 15 | - | CSARDPPAGIYEQYF | TGCAGTGCTAGGGACCCCCCAGCGGGGATTTACGAGCAGTACTTC
TRBJ2-5 | TRBV5-5 | TRBD1 | 16 | few | CASSLARTGLEETQYF | TGTGCCAGCAGCTTGGCCCGGACAGGGCTCGAAGAGACCCAGTACTTC
TRBJ2-3 | TRBV5-4 | - | 14 | - | CASSLVSETDTQYF | TGTGCCAGCAGCTTGGTGTCAGAAACAGATACGCAGTATTTT
TRBJ2-3 | TRBV27 | - | 14 | - | CASSPASSTDTQYF | TGTGCCAGCAGTCCCGCGTCTAGCACAGATACGCAGTATTTT
TRBJ1-1 | TRBV9 | - | 15 | - | CASSVGVDFRTEAFF | TGTGCCAGCAGCGTTGGGGTGGACTTTCGAACTGAAGCTTTCTTT
TRBJ2-5 | TRBV7-9 | - | 15 | many | CASSLRGQDEETQYF | TGTGCCAGCAGCTTACGGGGTCAGGACGAAGAGACCCAGTACTTC
TRBJ1-5 | TRBV19 | - | 16 | many | CASIPTGRGGDQPQHF | TGTGCCAGTATCCCTACTGGGAGGGGAGGGGACCAGCCCCAGCATTTT
TRBJ1-1 | TRBV28 | TRBD1 | 16 | few | CASLLAVTGSKGEAFF | TGTGCCAGCTTACTGGCCGTGACAGGGAGTAAAGGTGAAGCTTTCTTT
TRBJ2-7 | TRBV5-3 | TRBD2 | 13 | once | CALSGGVSYEQYF | TGTGCCCTTAGCGGGGGTGTTTCCTACGAGCAGTACTTC
TRBJ2-3 | TRBV5-6 | TRBD1 | 15 | - | CASSYGTDRLDTQYF | TGTGCCAGCAGCTACGGGACAGATCGCCTAGATACGCAGTATTTT
TRBJ1-6 | TRBV4-2 | TRBD1 | 14 | - | CASSQGTGGSPLHF | TGTGCCAGCAGCCAAGGTACAGGGGGCTCACCCCTCCACTTT
TRBJ2-7 | TRBV7-9 | - | 12 | many | CASSQQGEEQYF | TGTGCCAGCAGCCAACAGGGCGAGGAGCAGTACTTC
TRBJ1-2 | TRBV15 | - | 12 | - | CATQSGDYGYTF | TGTGCCACCCAAAGTGGGGATTATGGCTACACCTTC
TRBJ1-2 | TRBV19 | - | 13 | - | CASLQDWDYGYTF | TGTGCCAGTCTCCAGGATTGGGACTATGGCTACACCTTC
TRBJ1-3 | TRBV7-9 | - | 17 | - | CASSLVQGIDSGNTIYF | TGTGCCAGCAGCTTAGTCCAGGGGATAGACTCTGGAAACACCATATATTTT